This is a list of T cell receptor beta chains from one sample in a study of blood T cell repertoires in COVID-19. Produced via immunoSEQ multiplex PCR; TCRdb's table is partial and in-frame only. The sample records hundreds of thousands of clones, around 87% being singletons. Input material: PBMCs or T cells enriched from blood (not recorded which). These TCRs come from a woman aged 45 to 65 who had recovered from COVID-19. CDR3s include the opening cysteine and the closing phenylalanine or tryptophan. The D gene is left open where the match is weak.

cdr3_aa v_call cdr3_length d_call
CASSEALGFSPLHF TRBV6-1 14 NA
CASSPPRDYEQYF TRBV18 13 NA
CASSQGPGEAYGYTF TRBV4-1 15 NA
CASSITFAVTSTDTQYF TRBV19 17 NA
CASTGTSGDVELFF TRBV5-1 14 TRBD2
CASSLKPTGGHTEAFF TRBV25-1 16 TRBD1
CATSREIRSNQPQHF TRBV15 15 NA
CAISDVRGTANTEAFF TRBV10-3 16 TRBD1
CASSLDLADQETQYF TRBV7-7 15 NA
CASARSFLVRTQYF TRBV2 14 NA
CATSDPRQGSDTQYF TRBV24-1 15 TRBD1
CASSPDRGTYEQYF TRBV7-2 14 TRBD1
CAISLAGVTDTQYF TRBV10-3 14 TRBD2
CASSRTGTSINEQFF TRBV19 15 TRBD2
CASSFRNSARMPPLHF TRBV6-6 16 NA
CASSPSGYTDTQYF TRBV7-2 14 TRBD2
CASSLGTGSQWKTQYF TRBV5-4 16 TRBD1
CASSPGAGVNNEQFF TRBV5-1 15 TRBD2
CASSQGTPGFGNTIYF TRBV14 16 NA
CASSDGGDTGELFF TRBV25-1 14 NA
CASSHRQQGVFPNSPLHF TRBV3-1/TRBV3-2 18 TRBD1
CASRKGQPNTEAFF TRBV5-1 14 NA
CASSQQRGGFYNEQFF TRBV4-3 16 NA
CASSPRTGGPNEKLFF TRBV5-5 16 TRBD1
CASSIRLGNTEAFF TRBV19 14 NA
CASSLVLDTDTQYF TRBV28 14 NA
CASSEGGSLPDTQYF TRBV2 15 TRBD2
CASSLGKGSTDTQYF TRBV5-4 15 NA
CASSPRAEPYEQYF TRBV7-8 14 NA
CASSSQGQGREKLFF TRBV28 15 TRBD1
CASSLDRASGQAFF TRBV7-9 14 NA
CASHRDYTIYF TRBV28 11 NA
CASKSGSPTGELFF TRBV10-3 14 TRBD2
CASSSSGTSGYNEQFF TRBV5-4 16 TRBD2
CAITTGGRAGYNEQFF TRBV10-3 16 TRBD2
CAWEQGMNTEAFF TRBV30 13 NA
CASSPGQGLRSVKLFF TRBV2 16 TRBD1
CASSASTGVFSDTQYF TRBV18 16 TRBD1
CASSEVLTGF TRBV6-1 10 NA
CASSLDHLEGARNTIYF TRBV7-8 17 TRBD1
CASSLASGSSYEQYF TRBV7-2 15 TRBD2
CASSREGASGRNEQFF TRBV27 16 TRBD2
CASSPGLSSYNEQFF TRBV11-2 15 NA
CASSPPVGRVYEQYF TRBV28 15 NA
CSVEEAGEQFF TRBV29-1 11 NA
CASSPSRNLAYEQYF TRBV7-6 15 NA
CAIPSPGIRADTQYF TRBV7-3 15 NA
CASTYRGEAFF TRBV6-5 11 NA
CASSGCQLRHYNEQFF TRBV6-4 16 NA
CASSWPGQGIRSYGYTF TRBV4-1 17 TRBD1
CASSQGQGGTNEKLFF TRBV4-2 16 TRBD1
CASSDRDQPQHF TRBV19 12 NA
CASSISPAGGTNTEAFF TRBV19 17 TRBD1
CASSGGLTLGYEQYF TRBV5-1 15 NA